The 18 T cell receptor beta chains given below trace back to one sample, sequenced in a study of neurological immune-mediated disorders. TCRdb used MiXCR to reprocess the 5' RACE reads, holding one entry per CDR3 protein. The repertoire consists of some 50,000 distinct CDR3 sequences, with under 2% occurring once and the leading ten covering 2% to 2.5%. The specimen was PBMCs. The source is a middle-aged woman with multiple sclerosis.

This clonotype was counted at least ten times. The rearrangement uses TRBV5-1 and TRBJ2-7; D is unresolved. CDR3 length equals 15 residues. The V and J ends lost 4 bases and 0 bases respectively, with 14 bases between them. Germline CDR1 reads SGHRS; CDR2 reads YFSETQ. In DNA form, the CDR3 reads TGCGCCAGCAGCCCCCGGGCAGCGAGCTCCTACGAGCAGTACTTC. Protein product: CASSPRAASSYEQYF.

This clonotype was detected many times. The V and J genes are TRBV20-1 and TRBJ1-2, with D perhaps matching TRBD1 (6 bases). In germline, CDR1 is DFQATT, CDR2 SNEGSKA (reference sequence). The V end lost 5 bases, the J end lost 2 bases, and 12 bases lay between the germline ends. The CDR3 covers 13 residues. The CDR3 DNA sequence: TGCAGTGCTCTGATACAGGGCAACTATGGCTACACCTTC. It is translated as CSALIQGNYGYTF.

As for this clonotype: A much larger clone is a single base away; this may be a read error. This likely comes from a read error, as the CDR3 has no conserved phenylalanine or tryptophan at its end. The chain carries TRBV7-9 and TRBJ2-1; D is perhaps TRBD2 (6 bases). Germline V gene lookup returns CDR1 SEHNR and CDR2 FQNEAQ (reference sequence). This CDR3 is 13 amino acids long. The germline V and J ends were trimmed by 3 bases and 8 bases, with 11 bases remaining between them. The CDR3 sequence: CASSLIAADEQFC. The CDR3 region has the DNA TGTGCCAGCAGCTTGATAGCGGCCGATGAGCAGTTCTGC.

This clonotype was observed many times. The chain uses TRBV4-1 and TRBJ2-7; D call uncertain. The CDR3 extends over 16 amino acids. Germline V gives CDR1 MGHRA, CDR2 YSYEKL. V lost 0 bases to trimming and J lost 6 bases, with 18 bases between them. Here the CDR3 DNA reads TGCGCCAGCAGCCAAGATTTTCGAGTTGGGTATGGCGAGCAGTACTTC. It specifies CASSQDFRVGYGEQYF.

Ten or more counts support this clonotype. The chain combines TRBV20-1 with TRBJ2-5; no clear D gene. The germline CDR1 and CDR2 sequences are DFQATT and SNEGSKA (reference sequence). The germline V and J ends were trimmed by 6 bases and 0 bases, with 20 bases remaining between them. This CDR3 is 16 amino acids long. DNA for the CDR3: TGCAGTGCCTCCCCTCCGGGTGGCCGAAACCAAGAGACCCAGTACTTC. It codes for CSASPPGGRNQETQYF.

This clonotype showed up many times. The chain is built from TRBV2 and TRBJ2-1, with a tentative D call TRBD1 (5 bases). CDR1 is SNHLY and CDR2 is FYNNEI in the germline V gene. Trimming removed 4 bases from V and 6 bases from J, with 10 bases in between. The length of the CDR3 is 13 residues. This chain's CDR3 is CASSVWGRNEQFF. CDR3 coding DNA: TGTGCCAGCAGTGTCTGGGGCCGCAATGAGCAGTTCTTC.

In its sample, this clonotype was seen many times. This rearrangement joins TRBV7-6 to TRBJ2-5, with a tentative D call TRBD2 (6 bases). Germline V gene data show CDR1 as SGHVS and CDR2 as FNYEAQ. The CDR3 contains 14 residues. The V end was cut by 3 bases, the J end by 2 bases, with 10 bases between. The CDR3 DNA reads TGTGCCAGCAGCTTCCGGAGGGAGCAAGAGACCCAGTACTTC. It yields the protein CASSFRREQETQYF.

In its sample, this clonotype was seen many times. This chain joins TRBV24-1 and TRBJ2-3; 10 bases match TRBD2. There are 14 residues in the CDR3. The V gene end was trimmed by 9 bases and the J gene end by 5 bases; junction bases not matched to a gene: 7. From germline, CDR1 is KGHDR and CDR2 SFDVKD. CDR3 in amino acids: CATRSGGDLDTQYF. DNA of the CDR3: TGTGCCACCCGAAGCGGGGGGGATCTAGATACGCAGTATTTT.

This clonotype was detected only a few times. The CDR3 is CASQGGPGTEAFF. The CDR3 nucleotides read TGTGCCAGTCAAGGGGGGCCGGGCACTGAAGCTTTCTTT. The chain uses TRBV7-6 and TRBJ1-1, with D perhaps matching TRBD1 (6 bases). The CDR3 consists of 13 residues. The germline V and J ends were trimmed by 9 bases and 4 bases, with 15 bases remaining between them. The V gene's germline CDR1 is SGHVS and CDR2 FNYEAQ.

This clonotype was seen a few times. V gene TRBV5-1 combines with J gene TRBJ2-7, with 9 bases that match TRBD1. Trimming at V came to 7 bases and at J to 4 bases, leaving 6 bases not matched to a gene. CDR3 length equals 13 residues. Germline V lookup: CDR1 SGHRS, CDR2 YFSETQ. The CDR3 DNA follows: TGCGCCAGCCGACAGGGGGTTAGTTACGAGCAGTACTTC. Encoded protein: CASRQGVSYEQYF.

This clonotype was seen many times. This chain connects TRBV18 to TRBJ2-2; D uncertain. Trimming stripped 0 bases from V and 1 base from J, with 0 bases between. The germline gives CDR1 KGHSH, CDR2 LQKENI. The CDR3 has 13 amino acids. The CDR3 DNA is TGTGCCAGCTCACCACCGAACACCGGGGAGCTGTTTTTT. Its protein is CASSPPNTGELFF.

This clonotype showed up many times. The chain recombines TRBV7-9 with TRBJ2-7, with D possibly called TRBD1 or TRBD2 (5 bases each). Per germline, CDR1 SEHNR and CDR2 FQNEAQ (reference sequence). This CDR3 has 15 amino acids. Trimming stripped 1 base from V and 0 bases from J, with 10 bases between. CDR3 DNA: TGTGCCAGCAGCTTAGTGGGGGACCCCTCCTACGAGCAGTACTTC. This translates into CASSLVGDPSYEQYF.

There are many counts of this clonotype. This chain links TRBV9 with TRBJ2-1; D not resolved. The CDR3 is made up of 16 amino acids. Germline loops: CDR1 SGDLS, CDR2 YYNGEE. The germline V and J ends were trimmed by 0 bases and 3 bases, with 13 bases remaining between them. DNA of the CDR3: TGTGCCAGCAGCGTAGCGGTCGGCGGAGTCTACAATGAGCAGTTCTTC. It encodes CASSVAVGGVYNEQFF.

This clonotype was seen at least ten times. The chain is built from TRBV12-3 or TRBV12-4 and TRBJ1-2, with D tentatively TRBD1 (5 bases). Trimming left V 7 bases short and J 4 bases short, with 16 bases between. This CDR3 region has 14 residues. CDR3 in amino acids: CASTRQLSSYGYTF. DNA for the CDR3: TGTGCCAGCACCAGACAGCTATCCTCCTATGGCTACACCTTC.

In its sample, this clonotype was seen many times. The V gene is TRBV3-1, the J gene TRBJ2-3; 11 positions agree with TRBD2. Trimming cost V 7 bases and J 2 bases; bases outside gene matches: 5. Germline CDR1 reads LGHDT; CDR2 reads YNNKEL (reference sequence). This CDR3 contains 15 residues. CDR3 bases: TGTGCCAGCACTGGGACTAGCGGACCCACAGATACGCAGTATTTT. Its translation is CASTGTSGPTDTQYF.

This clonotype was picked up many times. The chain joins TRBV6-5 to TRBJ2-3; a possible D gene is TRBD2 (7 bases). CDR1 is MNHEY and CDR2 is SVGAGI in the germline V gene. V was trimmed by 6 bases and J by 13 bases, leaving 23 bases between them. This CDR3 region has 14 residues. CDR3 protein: CASSARRGAPTEYF. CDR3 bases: TGTGCCAGCAGCGCTCGCCGGGGGGCCCCCACGGAGTATTTT.

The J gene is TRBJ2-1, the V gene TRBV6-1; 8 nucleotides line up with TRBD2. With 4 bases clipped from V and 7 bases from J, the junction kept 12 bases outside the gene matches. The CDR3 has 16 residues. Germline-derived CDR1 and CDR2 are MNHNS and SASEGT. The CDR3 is CASSVTGAGEANEQFF. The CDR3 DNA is TGTGCCAGCAGTGTCACAGGAGCGGGGGAAGCTAATGAGCAGTTCTTC.

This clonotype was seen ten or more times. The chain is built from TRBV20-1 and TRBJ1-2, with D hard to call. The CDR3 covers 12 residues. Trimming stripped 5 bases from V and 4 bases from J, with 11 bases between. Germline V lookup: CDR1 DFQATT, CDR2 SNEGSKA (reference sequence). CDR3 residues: CSAPRNFYGYTF. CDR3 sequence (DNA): TGCAGTGCTCCCCGGAACTTCTATGGCTACACCTTC.